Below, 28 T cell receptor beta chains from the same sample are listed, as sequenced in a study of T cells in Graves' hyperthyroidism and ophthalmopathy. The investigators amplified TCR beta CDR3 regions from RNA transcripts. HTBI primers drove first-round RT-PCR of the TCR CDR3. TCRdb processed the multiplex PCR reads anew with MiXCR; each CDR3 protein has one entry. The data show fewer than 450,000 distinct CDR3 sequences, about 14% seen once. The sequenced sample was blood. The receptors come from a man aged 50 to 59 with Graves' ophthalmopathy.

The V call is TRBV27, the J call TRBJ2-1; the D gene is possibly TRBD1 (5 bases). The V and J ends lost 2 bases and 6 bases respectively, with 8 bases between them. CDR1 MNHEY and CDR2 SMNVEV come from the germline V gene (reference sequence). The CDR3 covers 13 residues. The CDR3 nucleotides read TGTGCCAGCAGTTTAGGGGCTCTCAATGAGCAGTTCTTC. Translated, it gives CASSLGALNEQFF.

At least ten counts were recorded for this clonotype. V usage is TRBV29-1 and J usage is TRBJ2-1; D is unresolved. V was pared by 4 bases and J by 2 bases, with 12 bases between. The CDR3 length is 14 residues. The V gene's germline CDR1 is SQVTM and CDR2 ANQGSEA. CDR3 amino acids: CSVARSHTYNEQFF. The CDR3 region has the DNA TGCAGCGTTGCAAGGAGCCACACCTACAATGAGCAGTTCTTC.

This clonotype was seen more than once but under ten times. The CDR3 region has the DNA TGTGCCAGCAGTGAAGCGCGCCGAGGCGGCCAAGAGACCCAGTACTTC. Its translation is CASSEARRGGQETQYF. The chain carries TRBV6-1 and TRBJ2-5; D ambiguous. The CDR3 totals 16 residues. Per germline, CDR1 MNHNS and CDR2 SASEGT. Trimming cost V 0 bases and J 1 base, with 12 bases left between them.

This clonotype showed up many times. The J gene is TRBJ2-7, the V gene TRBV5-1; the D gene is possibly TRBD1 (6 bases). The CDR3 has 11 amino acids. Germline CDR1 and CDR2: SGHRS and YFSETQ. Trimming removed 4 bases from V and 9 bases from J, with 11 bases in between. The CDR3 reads CASSTGTLQYF. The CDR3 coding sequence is TGCGCCAGCAGCACCGGGACACTGCAGTACTTC.

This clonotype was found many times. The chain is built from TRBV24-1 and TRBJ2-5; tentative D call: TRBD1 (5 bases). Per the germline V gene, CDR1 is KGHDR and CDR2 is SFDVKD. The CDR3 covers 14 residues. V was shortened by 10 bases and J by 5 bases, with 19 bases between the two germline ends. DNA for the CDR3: TGTGCCACAAGGGGCAGGGAAGAAGTGGAGACCCAGTACTTC. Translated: CATRGREEVETQYF.

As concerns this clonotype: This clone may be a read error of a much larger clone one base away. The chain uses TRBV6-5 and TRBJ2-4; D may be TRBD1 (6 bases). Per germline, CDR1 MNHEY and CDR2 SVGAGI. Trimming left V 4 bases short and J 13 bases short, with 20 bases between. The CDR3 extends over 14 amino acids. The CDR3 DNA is TGTGCCAGCAGTTTTGGCAGGGGAGAAGATGAGCAGTACTTC. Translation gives CASSFGRGEDEQYF.

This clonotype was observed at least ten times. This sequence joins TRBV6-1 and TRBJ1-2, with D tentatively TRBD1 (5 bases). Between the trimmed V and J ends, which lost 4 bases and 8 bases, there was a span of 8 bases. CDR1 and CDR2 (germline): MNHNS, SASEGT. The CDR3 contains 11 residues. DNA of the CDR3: TGTGCCAGCAGTGGCAGGGCCGGCTACACCTTC. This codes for CASSGRAGYTF.

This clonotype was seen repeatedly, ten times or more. The CDR3 is CASSLGLAAGDTQYF. The CDR3 DNA reads TGTGCCAGCAGTCTAGGACTAGCGGCTGGAGATACGCAGTATTTT. The chain uses TRBV7-3 and TRBJ2-3; 10 bases align to TRBD2. The ends lost 6 bases at V and 5 bases at J; junction bases unmatched: 8. The CDR3 has 15 amino acids. Per the germline V gene, CDR1 is SGHTA and CDR2 is FQGTGA.

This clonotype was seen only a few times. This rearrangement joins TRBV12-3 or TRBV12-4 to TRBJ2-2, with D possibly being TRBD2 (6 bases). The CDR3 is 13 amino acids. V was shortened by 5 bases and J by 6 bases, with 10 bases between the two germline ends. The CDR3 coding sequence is TGTGCCAGCAGTCCCAGGGAGGCCGGGGAGCTGTTTTTT. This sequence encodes CASSPREAGELFF.

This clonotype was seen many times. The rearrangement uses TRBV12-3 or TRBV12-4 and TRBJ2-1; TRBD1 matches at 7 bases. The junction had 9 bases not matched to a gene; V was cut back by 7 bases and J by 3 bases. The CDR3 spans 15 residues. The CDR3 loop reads CASIISGTDYNEQFF. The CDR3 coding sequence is TGTGCCAGCATTATCTCCGGGACAGACTACAATGAGCAGTTCTTC.

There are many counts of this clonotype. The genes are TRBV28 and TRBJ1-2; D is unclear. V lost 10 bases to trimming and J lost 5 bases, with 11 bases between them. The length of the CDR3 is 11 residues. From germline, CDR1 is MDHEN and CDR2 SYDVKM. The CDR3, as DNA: TGTGCCATCCGGAGTCGGTATGGCTACACCTTC. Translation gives CAIRSRYGYTF.

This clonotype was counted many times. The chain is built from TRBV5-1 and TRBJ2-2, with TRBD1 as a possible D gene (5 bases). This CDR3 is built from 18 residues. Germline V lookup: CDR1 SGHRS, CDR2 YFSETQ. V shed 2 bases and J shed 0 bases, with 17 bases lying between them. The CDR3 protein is CASSLRTLSRTNTGELFF. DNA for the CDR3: TGCGCCAGCAGCTTACGGACACTCTCGCGGACGAACACCGGGGAGCTGTTTTTT.

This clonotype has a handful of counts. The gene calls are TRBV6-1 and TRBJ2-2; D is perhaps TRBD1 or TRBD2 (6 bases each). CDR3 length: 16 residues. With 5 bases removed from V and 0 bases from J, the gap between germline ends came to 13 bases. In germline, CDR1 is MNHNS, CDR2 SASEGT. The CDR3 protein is CASSYGGPPNTGELFF. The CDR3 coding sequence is TGTGCCAGCAGTTATGGGGGGCCCCCGAACACCGGGGAGCTGTTTTTT.

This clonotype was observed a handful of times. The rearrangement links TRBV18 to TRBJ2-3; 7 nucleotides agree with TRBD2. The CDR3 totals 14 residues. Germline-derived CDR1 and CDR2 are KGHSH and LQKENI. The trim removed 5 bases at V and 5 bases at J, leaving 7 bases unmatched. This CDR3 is CASSLREIKDTQYF. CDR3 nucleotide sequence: TGTGCCAGCTCATTGCGGGAGATCAAAGATACGCAGTATTTT.

CDR3 bases: TGTGCCAGCAGCCAGGGACTAGCGGGTTTTCTCCAGTTCTTC. Protein: CASSQGLAGFLQFF. The chain carries TRBV4-2 and TRBJ2-1, with 12 bases aligning to TRBD2. In germline, CDR1 is LGHNA, CDR2 YNFKEQ. The CDR3 length is 14 residues. The V segment lost 3 bases and the J segment 13 bases; nucleotides outside the gene matches: 7.

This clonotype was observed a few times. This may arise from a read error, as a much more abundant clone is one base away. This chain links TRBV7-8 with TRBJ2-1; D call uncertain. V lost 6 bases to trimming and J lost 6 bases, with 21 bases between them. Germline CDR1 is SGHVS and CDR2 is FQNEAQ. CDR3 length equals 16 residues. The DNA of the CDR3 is TGTGCCAGCAGGCGGTCGGCGGCAACAAGGATCAATGAGCAGTTCTTC. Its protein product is CASRRSAATRINEQFF.

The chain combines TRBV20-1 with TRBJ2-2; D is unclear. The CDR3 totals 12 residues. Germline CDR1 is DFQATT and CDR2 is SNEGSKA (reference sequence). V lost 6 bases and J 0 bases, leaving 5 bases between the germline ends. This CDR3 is CSATANTGELFF. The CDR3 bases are TGCAGTGCCACCGCGAACACCGGGGAGCTGTTTTTT.

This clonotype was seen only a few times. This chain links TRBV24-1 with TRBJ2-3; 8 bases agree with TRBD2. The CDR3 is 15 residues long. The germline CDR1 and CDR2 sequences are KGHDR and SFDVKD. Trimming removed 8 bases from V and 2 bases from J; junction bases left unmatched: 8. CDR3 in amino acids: CATTESGRATDTQYF. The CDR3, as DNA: TGTGCCACCACGGAGTCCGGGAGGGCCACAGATACGCAGTATTTT.

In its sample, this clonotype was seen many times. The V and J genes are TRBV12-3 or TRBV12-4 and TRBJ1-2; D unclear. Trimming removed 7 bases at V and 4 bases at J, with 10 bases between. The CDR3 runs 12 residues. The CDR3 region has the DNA TGTGCCAGCACTCGGAGTGGCTATGGCTACACCTTC. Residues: CASTRSGYGYTF.

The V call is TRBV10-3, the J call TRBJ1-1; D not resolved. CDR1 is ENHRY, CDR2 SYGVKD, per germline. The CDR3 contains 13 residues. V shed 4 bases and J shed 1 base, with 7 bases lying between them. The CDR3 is CAISGAGNTEAFF. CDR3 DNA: TGTGCCATCAGTGGCGCAGGGAACACTGAAGCTTTCTTT.

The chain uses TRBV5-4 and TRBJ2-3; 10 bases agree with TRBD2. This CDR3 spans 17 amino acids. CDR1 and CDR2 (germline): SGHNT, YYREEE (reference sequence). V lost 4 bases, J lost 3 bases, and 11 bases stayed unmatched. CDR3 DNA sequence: TGTGCCAGCAGCGATGGAGTGCTAGCGGGAGTTACAGATACGCAGTATTTT. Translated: CASSDGVLAGVTDTQYF.

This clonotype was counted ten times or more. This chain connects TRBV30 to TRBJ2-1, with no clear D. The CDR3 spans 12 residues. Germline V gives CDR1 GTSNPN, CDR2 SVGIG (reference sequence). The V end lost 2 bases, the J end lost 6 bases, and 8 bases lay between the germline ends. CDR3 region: CAWSRKSNEQFF. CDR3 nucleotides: TGTGCCTGGAGTCGGAAGAGCAATGAGCAGTTCTTC. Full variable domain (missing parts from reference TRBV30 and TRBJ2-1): SQTIHQWPATLVQPVGSPLSLECTVEGTSNPNLYWYRQAAGRGLQLLFYSVGIGQISSEVPQNLSASRPQDRQFILSSKKLLLSDSGFYLCAWSRKSNEQFFGPGTRLTVL.

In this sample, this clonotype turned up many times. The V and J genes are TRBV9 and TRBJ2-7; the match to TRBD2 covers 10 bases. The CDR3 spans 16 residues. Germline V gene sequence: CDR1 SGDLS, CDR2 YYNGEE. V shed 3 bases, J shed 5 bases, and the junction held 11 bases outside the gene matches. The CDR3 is CASSGYQAGGIHEQYF. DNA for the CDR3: TGTGCCAGCAGCGGCTACCAAGCGGGAGGGATACACGAGCAGTACTTC.

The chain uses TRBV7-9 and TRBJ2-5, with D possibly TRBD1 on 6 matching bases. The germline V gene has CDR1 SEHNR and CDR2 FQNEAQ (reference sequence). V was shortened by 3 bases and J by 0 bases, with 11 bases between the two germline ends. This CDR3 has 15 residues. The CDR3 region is CASSLQGPYQETQYF. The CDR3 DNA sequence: TGTGCCAGCAGCTTGCAGGGGCCGTACCAAGAGACCCAGTACTTC.

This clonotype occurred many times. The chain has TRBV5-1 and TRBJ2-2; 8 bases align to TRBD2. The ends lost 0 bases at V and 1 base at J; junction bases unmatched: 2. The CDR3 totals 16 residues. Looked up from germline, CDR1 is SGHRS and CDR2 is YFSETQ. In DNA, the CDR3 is TGCGCCAGCAGCTTGGAACTAGCGGAGAACACCGGGGAGCTGTTTTTT. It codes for CASSLELAENTGELFF.

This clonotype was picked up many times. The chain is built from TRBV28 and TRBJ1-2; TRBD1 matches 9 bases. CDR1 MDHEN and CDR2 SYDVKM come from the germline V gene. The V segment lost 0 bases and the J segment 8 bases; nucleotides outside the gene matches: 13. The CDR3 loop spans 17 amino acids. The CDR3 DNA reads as TGTGCCAGCAGTTTATGGGCCAAACAGGGGGCGGAAGAGGGCTACACCTTC. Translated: CASSLWAKQGAEEGYTF.

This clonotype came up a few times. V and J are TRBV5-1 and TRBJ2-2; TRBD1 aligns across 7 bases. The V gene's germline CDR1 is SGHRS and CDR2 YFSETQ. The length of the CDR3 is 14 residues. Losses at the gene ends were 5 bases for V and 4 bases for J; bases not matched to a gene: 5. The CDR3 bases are TGCGCCAGCAGACCAGACAGGGTCACCGGGGAGCTGTTTTTT. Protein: CASRPDRVTGELFF. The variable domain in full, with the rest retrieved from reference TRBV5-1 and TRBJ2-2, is KAGVTQTPRYLIKTRGQQVTLSCSPISGHRSVSWYQQTPGQGLQFLFEYFSETQRNKGNFPGRFSGRQFSNSRSEMNVSTLELGDSALYLCASRPDRVTGELFFGEGSRLTVL.

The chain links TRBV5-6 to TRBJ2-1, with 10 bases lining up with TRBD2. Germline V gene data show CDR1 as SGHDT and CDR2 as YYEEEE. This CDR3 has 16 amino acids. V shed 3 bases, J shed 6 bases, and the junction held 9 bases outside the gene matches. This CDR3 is CASSSPGLARSNEQFF. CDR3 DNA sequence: TGTGCCAGCAGCTCACCGGGACTAGCGCGATCCAATGAGCAGTTCTTC.